This TCR beta chain was observed in a study of identical twins. General study results and limits: In beta out-of-frame sequences, the excess sharing between twins was weaker. In zero-insertion analyses, partial confounding could arise from invariant MAIT and iNKT cells.

This clonotype came up many times. Its antigen is not known. Using its own MiXCR run on the 5' RACE reads, TCRdb lists one record per CDR3 protein. The table has 400,000 to 550,000 distinct CDR3 sequences, 13% to 15% seen once; the top ten hold approximately 1%. The donor group consisted entirely of healthy Caucasians. Germline V CDR1 and CDR2: LGHDT, YNNKEL (reference sequence). V shed 2 bases and J 6 bases; nucleotides not matched to a gene: 9. The CDR3 extends over 16 amino acids. This same sample was also taken into another study, of yellow fever vaccine responses in identical twins.

This rearrangement joins TRBV3-1 to TRBJ2-2; the match to TRBD2 covers 7 bases. The clonotype originates from a woman aged 18-30 years in good health. The sequenced material came from CD4+ T cells sorted from blood. In DNA form, the CDR3 reads TGTGCCAGCAGCCAAAGACCGGGGGGAGGGGCCGGGGAGCTGTTTTTT. Protein: CASSQRPGGGAGELFF. Based on the CDR3 plus reference TRBV3-1 and TRBJ2-2, the full variable domain is DTAVSQTPKYLVTQMGNDKSIKCEQNLGHDTMYWYKQDSKKFLKIMFSYNNKELIINETVPNRFSPKSPDKAHLNLHINSLELGDSAVYFCASSQRPGGGAGELFFGEGSRLTVL.